This T cell receptor beta chain was sequenced for a study of blood T cell repertoires in COVID-19 (dated by TCRdb to about 2020). For the study in its entirety: Samples from collaborators originated in the United States, Italy and Spain and spanned both the acute and convalescent phases of COVID-19. Sample metadata almost always included a de-identified subject ID, COVID-19 status, age in years and sex. The prospective study material was composed of cDNA or gDNA derived from T cells, B-cell-depleted T cells, or PBMCs. The samples were drawn from the first 160 participants of the ongoing ImmuneRACE study and from 950 to 1,500 subjects provided by 6 global collaborators. Deeply sampled blood TCRbeta repertoires from subjects exposed to, actively infected with, or recovered from COVID-19 were included in the dataset. The repertoires were released in a freely available public database meant as a resource for research on the immune response to SARS-CoV-2. Where available, HLA class I and class II types were taken from metadata supplied by the sample provider and were not determined by assay-based typing.

Concerning this clone: Its recognized antigen is unknown. Base qualities are not recorded, but no much larger clone differs from it by a single base.

Enrolling through a virtual design, the prospective study's participants ranged in age from about 18 to 100 years and lived across 24 United States geographic areas. In the prospective study, participants were assigned to cohorts based on the clinical history participants reported in a screening survey and a study questionnaire. Recovered participants in ImmuneRACE Cohort 3 were defined as having two consecutive negative NP/OP PCR tests, clearance from a healthcare professional, or resolution of symptoms. In the prospective study, mobile phlebotomists collected whole blood, serum and a nasopharyngeal or oropharyngeal swab from each participant. Participants in the prospective study had the option to provide additional blood draws and questionnaires over a roughly 2-month period. Blood samples from the prospective study were shipped frozen or at room temperature prior to DNA extraction. Study-level results and caveats: The quantity of clinical and demographic metadata differed by source and by participant and was supplied without curation.

CDR1 and CDR2, looked up from the germline V gene, are SGDLS and YYNGEE. Measured from the cysteine to the phenylalanine, the CDR3 is 13 residues long. Here the CDR3 DNA is all that survives: 39 bases in frame from base 1. Deletion took 2 bases off V and 1 base off J, with a span of 6 bases between the germline ends. The immunoSEQ Assay, a bias-controlled multiplex PCR, was used to amplify TCRbeta CDR3 regions from genomic DNA. Turning to the authors' computational methods: The number of nucleated cells in each sample was estimated by amplification of reference gene primers within the assay. To quantify the absolute abundance of each unique TCRbeta CDR3 rearrangement, sequence reads were collapsed and filtered. Productive Simpson clonality was computed per sample as the square root of Simpson's diversity index over productive rearrangements. In its TCRdb copy, this immuneACCESS table keeps in-frame sequences only and misses some clones. Where compared with another copy, unresolved V genes explain less than half of these, and the others have no known cause. V and J calls and clone size are copied from that table; D and trimming were computed from the DNA. The sample table records 150,000 or so clones; roughly 80% of these occur just once. The ten largest clonotypes hold just over 9% of the sample.

This chain is built from TRBV9 and TRBJ1-1, with the D gene too uncertain to name. Source material: PBMCs or T cells enriched from blood (not recorded which). The receptor was isolated from a man aged 45 to 65 who had recovered from COVID-19. The nucleotide sequence is TGTGCCAGCAGCGTGCGTGCGAACACTGAAGCTTTCTTT. Translated, this gives CASSVRANTEAFF.